This T cell receptor (beta chain) was recovered during a study of shared clonotypes between healthy human individuals. CD45RO-negative CD8 cells positively selected for CCR7 made up the naive population, which excluded terminally differentiated effector memory CD45RA+ cells. Genomic DNA per cell subset filled all wells of several immunoSEQ plates. The data were produced by immunoSEQ multiplex PCR, yet TCRdb's version contains in-frame clones alone and is incomplete. The sample contains roughly 2 million clones, about 95% of which appear only once. The CDR3 consists of 13 residues. V lost 2 bases and J 4 bases, leaving 8 bases between the germline ends. Germline-derived CDR1 and CDR2 are SGDLS and YYNGEE.

The chain employs TRBV9 and TRBJ2-3; tentatively, D is TRBD1 (5 bases). The sequence was collected from a young man in good health. The sample taken for sequencing was naive CD8+ T cells sorted from blood. This CDR3 is CASSVYRSDTQYF. The CDR3, as DNA: TGTGCCAGCAGCGTGTACAGGTCAGATACGCAGTATTTT.